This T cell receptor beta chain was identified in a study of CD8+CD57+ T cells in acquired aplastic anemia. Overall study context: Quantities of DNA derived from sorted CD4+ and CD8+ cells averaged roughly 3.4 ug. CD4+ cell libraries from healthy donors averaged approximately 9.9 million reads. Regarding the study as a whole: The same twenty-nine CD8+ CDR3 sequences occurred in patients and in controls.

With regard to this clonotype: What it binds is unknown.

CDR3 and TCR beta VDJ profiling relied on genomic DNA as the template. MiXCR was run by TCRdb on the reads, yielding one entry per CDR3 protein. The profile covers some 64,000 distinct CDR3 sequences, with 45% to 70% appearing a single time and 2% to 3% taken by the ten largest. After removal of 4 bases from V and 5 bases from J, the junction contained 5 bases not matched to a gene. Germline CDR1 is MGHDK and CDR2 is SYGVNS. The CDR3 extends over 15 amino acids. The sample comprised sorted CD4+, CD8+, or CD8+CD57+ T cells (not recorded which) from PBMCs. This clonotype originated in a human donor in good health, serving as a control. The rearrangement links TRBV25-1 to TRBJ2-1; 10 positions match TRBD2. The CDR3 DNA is TGTGCCAGCAGTGTCCAAGCGGGAGGGGACAATGAGCAGTTCTTC. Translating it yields CASSVQAGGDNEQFF.